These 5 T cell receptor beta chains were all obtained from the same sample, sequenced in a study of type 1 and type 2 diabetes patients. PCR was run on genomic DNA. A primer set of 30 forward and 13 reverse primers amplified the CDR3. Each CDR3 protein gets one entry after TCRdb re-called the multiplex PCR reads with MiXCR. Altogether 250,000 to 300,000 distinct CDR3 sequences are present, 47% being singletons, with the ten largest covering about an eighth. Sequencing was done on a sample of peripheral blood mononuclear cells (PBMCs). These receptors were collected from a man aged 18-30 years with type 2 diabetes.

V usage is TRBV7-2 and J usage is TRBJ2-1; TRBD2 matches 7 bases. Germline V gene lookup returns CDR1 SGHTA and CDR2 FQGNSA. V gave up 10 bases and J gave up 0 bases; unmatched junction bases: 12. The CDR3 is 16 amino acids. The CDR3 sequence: CAISVSSGTSYNEQFF. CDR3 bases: TGTGCCATCAGTGTGTCAAGCGGGACCTCCTACAATGAGCAGTTCTTC. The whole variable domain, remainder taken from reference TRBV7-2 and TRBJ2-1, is GAGVSQSPSNKVTEKGKDVELRCDPISGHTALYWYRQSLGQGLEFLIYFQGNSAPDKSGLPSDRFSAERTGGSVSTLTIQRTQQEDSAVYLCAISVSSGTSYNEQFFGPGTRLTVL.

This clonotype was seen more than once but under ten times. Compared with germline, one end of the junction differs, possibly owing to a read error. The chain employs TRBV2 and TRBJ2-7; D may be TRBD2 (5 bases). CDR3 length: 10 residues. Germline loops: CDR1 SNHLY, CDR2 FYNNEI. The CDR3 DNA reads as TGTGCCAGCCGAGGGTATGAGCAGTCCTTC. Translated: CASRGYEQSF.

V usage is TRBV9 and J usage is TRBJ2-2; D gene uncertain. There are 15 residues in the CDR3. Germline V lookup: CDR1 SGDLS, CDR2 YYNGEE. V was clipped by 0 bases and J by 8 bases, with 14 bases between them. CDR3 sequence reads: CASSVDEETDGELFF. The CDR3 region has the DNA TGTGCCAGCAGCGTAGATGAGGAGACTGATGGGGAGCTGTTTTTT.

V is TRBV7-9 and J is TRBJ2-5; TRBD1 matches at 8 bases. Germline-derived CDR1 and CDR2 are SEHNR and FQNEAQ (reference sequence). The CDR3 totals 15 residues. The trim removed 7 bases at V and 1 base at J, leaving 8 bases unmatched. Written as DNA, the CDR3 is TGTGCCAGCAACTCCCCGACAGGGGTCCAAGAGACCCAGTACTTC. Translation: CASNSPTGVQETQYF.

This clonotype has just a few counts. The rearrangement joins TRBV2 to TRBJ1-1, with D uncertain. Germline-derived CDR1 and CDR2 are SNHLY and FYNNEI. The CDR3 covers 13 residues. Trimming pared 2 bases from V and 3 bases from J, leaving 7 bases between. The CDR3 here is CASSERWDTEAFF. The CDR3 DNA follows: TGTGCCAGCAGTGAACGTTGGGACACTGAAGCTTTCTTT.